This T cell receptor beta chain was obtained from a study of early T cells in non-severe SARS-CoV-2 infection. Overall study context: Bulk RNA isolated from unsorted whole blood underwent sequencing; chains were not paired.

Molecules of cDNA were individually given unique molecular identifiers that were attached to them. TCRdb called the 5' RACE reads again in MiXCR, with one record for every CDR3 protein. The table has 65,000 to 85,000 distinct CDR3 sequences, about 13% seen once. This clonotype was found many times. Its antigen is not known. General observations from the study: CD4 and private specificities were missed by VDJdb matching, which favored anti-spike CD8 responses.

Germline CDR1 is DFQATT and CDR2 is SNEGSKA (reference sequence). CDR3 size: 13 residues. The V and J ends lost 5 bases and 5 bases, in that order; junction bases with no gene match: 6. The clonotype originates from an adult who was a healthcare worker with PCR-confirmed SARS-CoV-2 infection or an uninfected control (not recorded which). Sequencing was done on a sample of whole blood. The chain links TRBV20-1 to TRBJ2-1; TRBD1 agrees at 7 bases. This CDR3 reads CSAEPTGDNEQFF. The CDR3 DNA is TGCAGTGCTGAACCCACAGGGGACAATGAGCAGTTCTTC.